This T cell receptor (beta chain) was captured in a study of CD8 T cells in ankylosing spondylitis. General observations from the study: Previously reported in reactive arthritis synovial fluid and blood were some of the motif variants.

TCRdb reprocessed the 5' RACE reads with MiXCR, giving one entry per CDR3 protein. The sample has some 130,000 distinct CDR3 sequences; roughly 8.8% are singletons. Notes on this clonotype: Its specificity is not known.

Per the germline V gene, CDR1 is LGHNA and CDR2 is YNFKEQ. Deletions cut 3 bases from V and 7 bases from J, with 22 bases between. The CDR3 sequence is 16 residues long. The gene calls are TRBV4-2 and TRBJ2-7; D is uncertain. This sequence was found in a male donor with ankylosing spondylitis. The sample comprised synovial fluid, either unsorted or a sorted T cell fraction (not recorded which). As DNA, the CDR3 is TGTGCCAGCAGCCAGGACCAGACGAGTTTCGCAGGAGAGCAGTACTTC. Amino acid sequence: CASSQDQTSFAGEQYF.